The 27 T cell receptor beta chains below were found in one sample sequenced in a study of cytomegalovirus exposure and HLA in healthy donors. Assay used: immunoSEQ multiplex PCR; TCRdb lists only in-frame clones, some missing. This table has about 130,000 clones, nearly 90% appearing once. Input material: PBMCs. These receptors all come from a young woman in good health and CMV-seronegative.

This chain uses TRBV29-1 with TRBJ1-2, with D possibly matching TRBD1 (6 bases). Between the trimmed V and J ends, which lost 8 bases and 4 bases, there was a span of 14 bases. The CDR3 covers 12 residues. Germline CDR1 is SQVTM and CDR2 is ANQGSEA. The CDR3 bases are TGCAGCTCGACAGGTCCGGGCTATGGCTACACCTTC. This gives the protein CSSTGPGYGYTF.

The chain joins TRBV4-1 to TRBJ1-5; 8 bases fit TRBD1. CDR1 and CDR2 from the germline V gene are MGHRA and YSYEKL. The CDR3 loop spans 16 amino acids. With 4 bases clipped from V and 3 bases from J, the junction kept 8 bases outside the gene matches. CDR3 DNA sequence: TGCGCCAGCAGCCGGGCCGGGACAGGTATCAATCAGCCCCAGCATTTT. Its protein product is CASSRAGTGINQPQHF.

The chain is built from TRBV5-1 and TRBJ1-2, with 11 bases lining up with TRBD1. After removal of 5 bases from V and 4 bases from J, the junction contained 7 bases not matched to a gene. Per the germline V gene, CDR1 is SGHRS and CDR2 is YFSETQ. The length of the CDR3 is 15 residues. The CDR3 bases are TGCGCCAGCAGGAATCCCGGGACAGGGGGCTATGGCTACACCTTC. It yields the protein CASRNPGTGGYGYTF.

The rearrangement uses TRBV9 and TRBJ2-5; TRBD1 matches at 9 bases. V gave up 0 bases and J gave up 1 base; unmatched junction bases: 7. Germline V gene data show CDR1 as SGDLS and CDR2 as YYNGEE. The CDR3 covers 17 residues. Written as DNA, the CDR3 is TGTGCCAGCAGCGTAGCACAGGGGGCTAGGGTCCAAGAGACCCAGTACTTC. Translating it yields CASSVAQGARVQETQYF.

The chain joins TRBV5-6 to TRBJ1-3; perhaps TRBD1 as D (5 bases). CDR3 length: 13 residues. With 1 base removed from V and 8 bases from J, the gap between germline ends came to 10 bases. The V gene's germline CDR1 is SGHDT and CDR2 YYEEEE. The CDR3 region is CASSLSGIDTIYF. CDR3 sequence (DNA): TGTGCCAGCAGCTTGTCAGGGATTGACACCATATATTTT.

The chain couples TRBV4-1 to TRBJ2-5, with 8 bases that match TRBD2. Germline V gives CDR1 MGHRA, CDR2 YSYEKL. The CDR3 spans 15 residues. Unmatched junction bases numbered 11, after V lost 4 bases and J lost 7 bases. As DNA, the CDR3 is TGCGCCAGCAGCCCTGGGGCTAGCGGGCTGGGGACCCAGTACTTC. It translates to CASSPGASGLGTQYF.

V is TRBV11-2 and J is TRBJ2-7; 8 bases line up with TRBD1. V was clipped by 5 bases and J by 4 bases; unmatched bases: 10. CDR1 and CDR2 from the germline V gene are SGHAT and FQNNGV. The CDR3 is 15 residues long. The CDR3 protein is CASSQDRGAWYEQYF. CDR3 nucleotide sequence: TGTGCCAGCAGCCAAGACAGGGGAGCTTGGTACGAGCAGTACTTC.

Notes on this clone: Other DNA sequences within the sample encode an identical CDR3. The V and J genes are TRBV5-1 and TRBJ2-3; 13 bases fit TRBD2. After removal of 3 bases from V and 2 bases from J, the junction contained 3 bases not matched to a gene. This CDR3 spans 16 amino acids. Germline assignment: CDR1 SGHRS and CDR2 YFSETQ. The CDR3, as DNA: TGCGCCAGCAGCTCAGGACTAGCGGGGGCCACAGATACGCAGTATTTT. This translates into CASSSGLAGATDTQYF. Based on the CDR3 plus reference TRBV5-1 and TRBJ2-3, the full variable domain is KAGVTQTPRYLIKTRGQQVTLSCSPISGHRSVSWYQQTPGQGLQFLFEYFSETQRNKGNFPGRFSGRQFSNSRSEMNVSTLELGDSALYLCASSSGLAGATDTQYFGPGTRLTVL.

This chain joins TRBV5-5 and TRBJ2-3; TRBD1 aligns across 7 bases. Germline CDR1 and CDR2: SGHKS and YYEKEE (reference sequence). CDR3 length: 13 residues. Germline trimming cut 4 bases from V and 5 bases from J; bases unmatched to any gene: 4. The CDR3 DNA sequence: TGTGCCAGCAGCGGACAGGTGATAGATACGCAGTATTTT. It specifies CASSGQVIDTQYF.

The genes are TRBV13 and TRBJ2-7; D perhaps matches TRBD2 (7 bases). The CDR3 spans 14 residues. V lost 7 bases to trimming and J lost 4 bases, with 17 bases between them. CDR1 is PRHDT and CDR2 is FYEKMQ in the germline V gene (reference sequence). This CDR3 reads CASNFEGGRYEQYF. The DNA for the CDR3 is TGTGCCAGCAACTTCGAGGGGGGGCGGTACGAGCAGTACTTC.

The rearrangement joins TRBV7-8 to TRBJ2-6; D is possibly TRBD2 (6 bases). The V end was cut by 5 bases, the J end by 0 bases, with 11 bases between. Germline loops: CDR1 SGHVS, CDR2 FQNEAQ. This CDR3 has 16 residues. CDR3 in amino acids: CASSPYGSSGANVLTF. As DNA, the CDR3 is TGTGCCAGCAGCCCGTACGGGAGCTCTGGGGCCAACGTCCTGACTTTC.

Here the CDR3 reads CASSPGFGGANVLTF. The CDR3 region has the DNA TGTGCCAGCAGTCCAGGGTTTGGTGGGGCCAACGTCCTGACTTTC. The V call is TRBV7-3, the J call TRBJ2-6; the D gene is possibly TRBD1 (5 bases). The CDR3 has 15 amino acids. Per germline, CDR1 SGHTA and CDR2 FQGTGA. Deletions cut 6 bases from V and 3 bases from J, with 12 bases between.

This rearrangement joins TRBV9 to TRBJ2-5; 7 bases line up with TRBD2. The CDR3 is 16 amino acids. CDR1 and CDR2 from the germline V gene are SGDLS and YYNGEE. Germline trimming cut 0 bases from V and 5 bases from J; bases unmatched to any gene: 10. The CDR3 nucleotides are TGTGCCAGCAGCGTAGAGGGCAGCGGGGTGTGGGAGACCCAGTACTTC. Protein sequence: CASSVEGSGVWETQYF.

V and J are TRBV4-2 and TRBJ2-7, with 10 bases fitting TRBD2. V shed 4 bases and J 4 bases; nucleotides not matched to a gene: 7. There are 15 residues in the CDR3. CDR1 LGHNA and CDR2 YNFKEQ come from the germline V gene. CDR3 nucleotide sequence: TGTGCCAGCAGCCTATTACTAGCGGGGTTATACGAGCAGTACTTC. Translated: CASSLLLAGLYEQYF.

CDR3 nucleotide sequence: TGTGCCAGCAGTTTAACAAGCTCGTCCGGGGGGGTTGAGACCCAGTACTTC. Translation: CASSLTSSSGGVETQYF. V usage is TRBV28 and J usage is TRBJ2-5; 8 positions agree with TRBD2. The germline V gene has CDR1 MDHEN and CDR2 SYDVKM. This CDR3 is built from 17 residues. V lost 2 bases, J lost 5 bases, and 13 bases stayed unmatched. The whole variable domain, filled in from reference TRBV28 and TRBJ2-5, reads DVKVTQSSRYLVKRTGEKVFLECVQDMDHENMFWYRQDPGLGLRLIYFSYDVKMKEKGDIPEGYSVSREKKERFSLILESASTNQTSMYLCASSLTSSSGGVETQYFGPGTRLLVL.

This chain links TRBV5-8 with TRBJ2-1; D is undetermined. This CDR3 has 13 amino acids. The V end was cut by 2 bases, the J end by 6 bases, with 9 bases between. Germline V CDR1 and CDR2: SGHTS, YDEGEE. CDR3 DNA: TGTGCCAGCAGCTTTTGGCCACCCAATGAGCAGTTCTTC. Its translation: CASSFWPPNEQFF.

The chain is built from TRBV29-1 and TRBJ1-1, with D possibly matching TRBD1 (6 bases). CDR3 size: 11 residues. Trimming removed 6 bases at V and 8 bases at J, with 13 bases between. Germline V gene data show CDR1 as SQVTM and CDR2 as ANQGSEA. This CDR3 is CSVGGQSEAFF. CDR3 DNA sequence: TGCAGCGTGGGGGGGCAGTCAGAAGCTTTCTTT.

For the CDR3, the DNA is TGTGCCAGCAGCAGAGAAGATAATTCACCCCTCCACTTT. It codes for CASSREDNSPLHF. The J gene is TRBJ1-6, the V gene TRBV5-6, with no clear D. The germline V gene has CDR1 SGHDT and CDR2 YYEEEE. CDR3 size: 13 residues. V gave up 4 bases and J gave up 5 bases, with 7 bases separating them.

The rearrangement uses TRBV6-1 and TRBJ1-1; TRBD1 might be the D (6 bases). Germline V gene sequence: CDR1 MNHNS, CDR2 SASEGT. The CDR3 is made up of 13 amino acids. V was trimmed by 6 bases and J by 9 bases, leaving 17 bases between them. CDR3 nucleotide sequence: TGTGCCAGCAGCCTTTCAGGGGTCCCTAAAGCTTTCTTT. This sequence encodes CASSLSGVPKAFF.

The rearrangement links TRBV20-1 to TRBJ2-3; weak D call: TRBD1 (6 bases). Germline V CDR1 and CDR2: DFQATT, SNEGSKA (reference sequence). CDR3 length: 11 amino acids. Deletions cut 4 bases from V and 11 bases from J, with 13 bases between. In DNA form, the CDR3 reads TGCAGTGCTAATCACAGGGAAGGGCAGTATTTT. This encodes CSANHREGQYF.

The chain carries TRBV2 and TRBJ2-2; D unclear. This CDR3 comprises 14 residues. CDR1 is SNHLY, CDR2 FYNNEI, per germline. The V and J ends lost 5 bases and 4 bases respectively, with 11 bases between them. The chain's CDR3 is CASSMLGATGELFF. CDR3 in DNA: TGTGCCAGCAGTATGCTAGGAGCCACCGGGGAGCTGTTTTTT.

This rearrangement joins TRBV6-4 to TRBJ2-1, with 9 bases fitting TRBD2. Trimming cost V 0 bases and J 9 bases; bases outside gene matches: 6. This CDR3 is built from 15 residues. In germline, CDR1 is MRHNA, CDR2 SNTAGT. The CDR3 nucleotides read TGTGCCAGCAGTGACTCCGCGGGGGGGAATTCTGAGCAGTTCTTC. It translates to CASSDSAGGNSEQFF.

The CDR3 sequence is CASSGGTGGPYEQYF. CDR3 sequence (DNA): TGCGCCAGCAGCGGGGGGACAGGGGGTCCCTACGAGCAGTACTTC. This chain connects TRBV5-1 to TRBJ2-7; 11 nucleotides agree with TRBD1. CDR3 size: 15 residues. The V and J ends lost 4 bases and 2 bases, in that order; junction bases with no gene match: 5. Germline V gene lookup returns CDR1 SGHRS and CDR2 YFSETQ.

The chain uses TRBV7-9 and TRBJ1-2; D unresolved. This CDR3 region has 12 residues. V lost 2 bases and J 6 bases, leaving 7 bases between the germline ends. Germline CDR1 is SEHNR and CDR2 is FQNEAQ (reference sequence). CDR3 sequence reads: CASSLFGDGYTF. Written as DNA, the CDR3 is TGTGCCAGCAGCTTATTCGGTGATGGCTACACCTTC.

The CDR3 nucleotides are TGTGCCAGCAGTGACTCACTAGCGGGCTACAATGAGCAGTTCTTC. Amino acid sequence: CASSDSLAGYNEQFF. The chain uses TRBV6-4 and TRBJ2-1, with 9 bases identical to TRBD2. This CDR3 contains 15 residues. The ends lost 0 bases at V and 3 bases at J; junction bases unmatched: 0. Germline V CDR1 and CDR2: MRHNA, SNTAGT.

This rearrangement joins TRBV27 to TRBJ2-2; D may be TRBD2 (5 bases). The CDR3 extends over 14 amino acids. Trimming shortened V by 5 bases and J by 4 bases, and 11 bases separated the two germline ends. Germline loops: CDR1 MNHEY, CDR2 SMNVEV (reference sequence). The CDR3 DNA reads TGTGCCAGCAGTCCGGACTGGGGCACCGGGGAGCTGTTTTTT. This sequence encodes CASSPDWGTGELFF.

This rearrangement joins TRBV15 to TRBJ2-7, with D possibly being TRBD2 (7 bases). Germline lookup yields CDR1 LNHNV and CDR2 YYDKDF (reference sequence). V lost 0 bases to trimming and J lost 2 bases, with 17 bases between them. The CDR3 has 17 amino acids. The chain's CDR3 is CATSREGGAGGTYEQYF. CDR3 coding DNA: TGTGCCACCAGCAGAGAGGGGGGGGCAGGCGGAACCTACGAGCAGTACTTC.